These T cell receptor beta chains were read from a single sample in a study of T-cell reconstitution after alpha-beta-depleted transplantation in children. TCRdb analysed the PCR reads with MiXCR anew, one entry per CDR3 protein. In the table there are about 150,000 distinct CDR3 sequences, about 9% of which are singletons. Sequences were derived from PBMCs, mostly from graft donor cells, sampled 180 days after TCRalphabeta/CD19-depleted stem cell transplant. The receptors originated from a female patient between 2 and 15 years old who had a stem cell transplant for congenital amegakaryocytic thrombocytopenia, so the T cells may come from the graft donor. CDR3s include the opening cysteine and the closing phenylalanine or tryptophan. The order of the fields is J gene, D gene, clone size, V gene, CDR3 protein, CDR3 DNA. The D gene is left open where the match is weak. Part of the rows lack a size; the others show once, few, many or a class for expanded clones.

TRBJ1-5	-	few	TRBV28	CASSLSGAYDQPQHF	TGTGCCAGCAGTTTATCAGGGGCCTACGATCAGCCCCAGCATTTT
TRBJ2-1	-	-	TRBV20-1	CSEELYNEQFF	TGCAGTGAGGAATTATACAATGAGCAGTTCTTC
TRBJ2-3	TRBD2	many	TRBV29-1	CSVATSGASTDTQYF	TGCAGCGTAGCTACTAGCGGGGCGAGCACAGATACGCAGTATTTT
TRBJ2-1	TRBD2	-	TRBV3-1	CASSSPLAGEYNEQFF	TGTGCCAGCAGCTCCCCTCTAGCGGGGGAATACAATGAGCAGTTCTTC
TRBJ2-4	-	many	TRBV12-3/TRBV12-4	CASSLRGSRVVNIQYF	TGTGCCAGCAGTTTGAGGGGAAGTAGAGTTGTAAACATTCAGTACTTC
TRBJ2-5	TRBD1	-	TRBV3-1	CASSQAGQPHF	TGTGCCAGCAGCCAAGCGGGACAGCCTCACTTC
TRBJ1-4	-	many	TRBV12-3/TRBV12-4	CASSFIGPNEKLFF	TGTGCCAGCAGTTTCATCGGGCCTAATGAAAAACTGTTTTTT
TRBJ2-7	TRBD2	many	TRBV7-2	CASSLGLAGYNEQYF	TGTGCCAGCAGCCTGGGACTAGCGGGATACAACGAGCAGTACTTC
TRBJ2-7	TRBD2	few	TRBV12-3/TRBV12-4	CASSLGRSGRAYEQYF	TGTGCCAGCAGTTTGGGCCGTAGCGGGAGGGCCTACGAGCAGTACTTC
TRBJ2-1	-	many	TRBV5-1	CASSLYRGYNEQFF	TGCGCCAGCAGCTTGTATCGAGGATACAATGAGCAGTTCTTC
TRBJ2-1	-	many	TRBV20-1	CSAEYGGEQFF	TGCAGTGCCGAATACGGGGGTGAGCAGTTCTTC
TRBJ1-1	-	many	TRBV29-1	CSVGGVRGTEAFF	TGCAGCGTGGGGGGCGTAAGGGGCACTGAAGCTTTCTTT
TRBJ2-1	-	many	TRBV5-1	CASSLGGGHNEQFF	TGCGCCAGCAGCTTGGGGGGCGGCCACAATGAGCAGTTCTTC
TRBJ1-5	-	few	TRBV7-8	CASSPEVYQPQHF	TGTGCCAGCAGTCCAGAGGTTTATCAGCCCCAGCATTTT
TRBJ2-1	-	few	TRBV10-3	CAISESVEQFF	TGTGCCATCAGTGAGTCCGTAGAGCAGTTCTTC
TRBJ1-2	TRBD1	-	TRBV18	CASSPKFGQGPYGYTF	TGTGCCAGCTCACCAAAGTTTGGACAGGGGCCCTATGGCTACACCTTC
TRBJ2-1	TRBD2	many	TRBV29-1	CSVEGGTSGGANNEQFF	TGCAGCGTTGAGGGCGGGACTAGCGGGGGGGCCAACAATGAGCAGTTCTTC
TRBJ2-1	TRBD2	many	TRBV5-1	CASSSGTSGYNEQFF	TGCGCCAGCAGCAGCGGGACTAGCGGGTACAATGAGCAGTTCTTC
TRBJ2-3	TRBD1	many	TRBV27	CASSVIQGGTQYF	TGTGCCAGCAGTGTAATACAGGGGGGTACGCAGTATTTT
TRBJ2-5	-	many	TRBV7-9	CASRGMVETQYF	TGTGCCAGCAGAGGAATGGTAGAGACCCAGTACTTC
TRBJ2-7	-	-	TRBV6-2/TRBV6-3	CASSWGRIYEQYF	TGTGCCAGCAGTTGGGGACGGATCTACGAGCAGTACTTC
TRBJ1-5	TRBD1	few	TRBV27	CASSVGTGNQPQHF	TGTGCCAGCAGTGTCGGGACAGGTAATCAGCCCCAGCATTTT
TRBJ2-7	-	few	TRBV5-1	CASSPRRDTTTYEQYF	TGCGCCAGCAGCCCGAGGAGGGACACAACAACCTACGAGCAGTACTTC
TRBJ2-2	TRBD2	many	TRBV20-1	CSAPLAGRTGELFF	TGCAGTGCCCCGCTAGCGGGAAGAACCGGGGAGCTGTTTTTT
TRBJ2-5	TRBD1	many	TRBV29-1	CSAGRTGVETQYF	TGCAGCGCCGGAAGGACAGGGGTCGAGACCCAGTACTTC
TRBJ2-4	-	-	TRBV4-3	CASSQDRYSKRDTKNIQYF	TGCGCCAGCAGCCAAGATAGGTATAGTAAAAGGGATACCAAAAACATTCAGTACTTC
TRBJ2-5	-	many	TRBV12-3/TRBV12-4	CASSFTGPQETQYF	TGTGCCAGCAGTTTCACGGGGCCCCAAGAGACCCAGTACTTC
TRBJ2-1	TRBD2	few	TRBV20-1	CSARRAGGSYNEQFF	TGCAGTGCTAGGAGAGCGGGGGGGTCCTACAATGAGCAGTTCTTC
TRBJ1-6	-	many	TRBV5-1	CASSLLTVNSPLHF	TGCGCCAGCAGCTTGTTGACAGTTAATTCACCCCTCCACTTT
TRBJ2-1	TRBD2	few	TRBV12-3/TRBV12-4	CASSSGGRAWEQFF	TGTGCCAGCAGTTCTGGCGGGAGGGCCTGGGAGCAGTTCTTC
TRBJ2-1	-	many	TRBV29-1	CSVDRGGSYNEQFF	TGCAGCGTTGATCGGGGAGGTTCCTACAATGAGCAGTTCTTC
TRBJ2-7	-	many	TRBV7-8	CASSSLGPNAYEQYF	TGTGCCAGCAGCTCCCTGGGACCGAATGCCTACGAGCAGTACTTC
TRBJ1-2	-	many	TRBV5-1	CASSSTGTDYGYTF	TGCGCCAGCAGCTCGACCGGGACGGACTATGGCTACACCTTC
TRBJ1-1	-	-	TRBV29-1	CSPVRNTEAFF	TGCAGCCCTGTTAGGAACACTGAAGCTTTCTTC
TRBJ1-1	TRBD1	-	TRBV20-1	CSARKDRVSTEAFF	TGCAGTGCTAGAAAGGACAGGGTTAGCACTGAAGCTTTCTTT
TRBJ2-5	-	-	TRBV18	CASSPNRAQETQYF	TGTGCCAGCTCGCCGAACAGGGCTCAAGAGACCCAGTACTTC
TRBJ2-5	-	many	TRBV4-2	CASSQVRQGGETQYF	TGTGCCAGCAGCCAAGTTCGGCAGGGCGGAGAGACCCAGTACTTC
TRBJ2-5	TRBD2	few	TRBV29-1	CSVKRGLQETQYF	TGCAGCGTCAAGCGGGGACTTCAAGAGACCCAGTACTTC
TRBJ1-4	-	-	TRBV30	CASPATNEKLFF	TGTGCCTCCCCAGCAACTAATGAAAAACTGTTTTTT
TRBJ2-1	TRBD2	-	TRBV20-1	CSASLAGVEQFF	TGCAGTGCTAGCCTAGCGGGGGTTGAGCAGTTCTTC
TRBJ2-3	TRBD1	many	TRBV4-1	CASSKPGQGDTDTQYF	TGCGCCAGCAGCAAACCGGGACAGGGGGACACAGATACGCAGTATTTT
TRBJ2-7	TRBD2	many	TRBV12-3/TRBV12-4	CASSFQRGSEQYF	TGTGCCAGCAGTTTTCAGCGGGGGAGCGAGCAGTACTTC
TRBJ1-2	-	many	TRBV12-3/TRBV12-4	CASSPPVGDWTYGGYTF	TGTGCCAGCAGCCCCCCCGTGGGTGACTGGACCTATGGTGGCTACACCTTC
TRBJ2-2	TRBD2	-	TRBV20-1	CCARENGLAGGLLANTGELFF	TGCTGCGCTAGAGAGAACGGACTAGCGGGAGGTTTACTCGCGAACACCGGGGAGCTGTTTTTT
TRBJ1-2	TRBD1	-	TRBV18	CASSPDRGPAYGYTF	TGTGCCAGCTCACCGGACAGGGGGCCGGCCTATGGCTACACCTTC
TRBJ2-1	TRBD2	few	TRBV6-1	CASRPGLAALEQFF	TGTGCCAGCAGGCCGGGACTAGCGGCCCTGGAGCAGTTCTTC
TRBJ2-7	-	many	TRBV20-1	CSADNAYEQYF	TGCAGTGCTGACAACGCCTACGAGCAGTACTTC
TRBJ2-7	TRBD1	-	TRBV12-3/TRBV12-4	CASSYRGTYEQYF	TGTGCCAGCAGTTACAGGGGAACCTACGAGCAGTACTTC
TRBJ1-6	-	many	TRBV6-5	CASSYSVVSPLHF	TGTGCCAGCAGTTACTCGGTGGTTTCACCCCTCCACTTT
TRBJ2-1	TRBD2	-	TRBV5-1	CASSPQWRGSGRAQEQFF	TGCGCCAGCAGTCCACAGTGGCGGGGTAGCGGGAGGGCCCAGGAGCAGTTCTTC
TRBJ2-2	-	many	TRBV12-3/TRBV12-4	CASTRSGATGELFF	TGTGCCAGCACCAGATCAGGGGCCACCGGGGAGCTGTTTTTT
TRBJ2-7	TRBD1	many	TRBV10-3	CAISESTGYNEQYF	TGTGCCATCAGTGAGTCGACAGGGTATAACGAGCAGTACTTC
TRBJ2-7	TRBD1	many	TRBV5-1	CASSLGQGVYEQYF	TGCGCCAGCAGCTTGGGACAGGGGGTATACGAGCAGTACTTC
TRBJ2-7	-	many	TRBV28	CASSLHGVPRYAEQYF	TGTGCCAGCAGTCTCCACGGGGTCCCTAGGTACGCCGAGCAGTACTTC
TRBJ2-5	-	-	TRBV3-1	CATSQVAPRGPTGETQYF	TGTGCCACCTCCCAGGTGGCCCCTCGGGGACCAACCGGGGAGACCCAGTACTTC